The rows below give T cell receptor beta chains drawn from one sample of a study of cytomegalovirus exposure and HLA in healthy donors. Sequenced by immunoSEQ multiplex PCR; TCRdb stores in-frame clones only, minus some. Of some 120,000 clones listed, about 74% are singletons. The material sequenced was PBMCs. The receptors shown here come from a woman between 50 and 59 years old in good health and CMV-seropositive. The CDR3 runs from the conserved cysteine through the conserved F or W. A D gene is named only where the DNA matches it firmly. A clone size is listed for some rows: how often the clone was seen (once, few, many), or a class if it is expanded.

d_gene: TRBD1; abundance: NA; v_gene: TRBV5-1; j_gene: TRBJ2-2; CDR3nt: TGCGCCAGCAGGAGGTCAGGGGGCAACACCGGGGAGCTGTTTTTT; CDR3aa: CASRRSGGNTGELFF
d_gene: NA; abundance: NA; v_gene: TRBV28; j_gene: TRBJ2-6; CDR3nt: TGTGCCAGCAGTTTTATTTCTGGGGCCAACGTCCTGACTTTC; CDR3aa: CASSFISGANVLTF
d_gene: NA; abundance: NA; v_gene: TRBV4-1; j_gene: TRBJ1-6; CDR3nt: TGCGCCAGCAGCGACCCTAAACAGGGAAGGTATTCACCCCTCCACTTT; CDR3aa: CASSDPKQGRYSPLHF
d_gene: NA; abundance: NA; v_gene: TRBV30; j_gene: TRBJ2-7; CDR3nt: TGTGCCTGGAGGGTTCAGCAGGAAGCCTACGAGCAGTACTTC; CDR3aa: CAWRVQQEAYEQYF
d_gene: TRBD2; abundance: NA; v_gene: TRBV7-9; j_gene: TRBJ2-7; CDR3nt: TGTGCCAGCAGCGGGGGGGGAGGGCGGGGGTCCTACGAGCAGTACTTC; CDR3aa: CASSGGGGRGSYEQYF
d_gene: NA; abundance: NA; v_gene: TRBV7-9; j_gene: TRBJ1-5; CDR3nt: TGTTCCAGCAGCTTACCCAATGGCAATCAGCCCCAGCATTTT; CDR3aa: CSSSLPNGNQPQHF
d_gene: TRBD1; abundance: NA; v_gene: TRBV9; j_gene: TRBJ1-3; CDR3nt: TGTGCCAGCAGCGTAGAACAGGGGGTTGCTTCTGGAAACACCATATATTTT; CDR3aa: CASSVEQGVASGNTIYF
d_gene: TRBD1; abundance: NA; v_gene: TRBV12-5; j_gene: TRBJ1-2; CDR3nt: TGTGCTAGTGGATCGGGACAGGTGGGCGGCTACACCTTC; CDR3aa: CASGSGQVGGYTF
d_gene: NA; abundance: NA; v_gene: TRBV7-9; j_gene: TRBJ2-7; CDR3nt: TGTGCCAGCAGGTTCCCTCAGGGAGGCCCGTACTTC; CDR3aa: CASRFPQGGPYF
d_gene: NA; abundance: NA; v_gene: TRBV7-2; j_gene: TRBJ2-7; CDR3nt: TGTGCCAGCAGCCGACAGGCGAAGTACGAGCAGTACTTC; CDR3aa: CASSRQAKYEQYF
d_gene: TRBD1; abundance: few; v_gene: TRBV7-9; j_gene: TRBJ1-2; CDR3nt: TGTTCCAGCAGCCTTGACAGGGGCACCGTTGGGGGCTATGGCTACACCTTC; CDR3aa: CSSSLDRGTVGGYGYTF
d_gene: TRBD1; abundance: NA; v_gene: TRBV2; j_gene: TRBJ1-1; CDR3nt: TGTGCCAGCATCCCTCAGGGGGCCACTGAAGCTTTCTTT; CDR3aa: CASIPQGATEAFF
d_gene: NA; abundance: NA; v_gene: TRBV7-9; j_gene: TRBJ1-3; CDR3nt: TGTGCCAGCAGCCTACAGGGTTCTGGAAACACCATATATTTT; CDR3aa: CASSLQGSGNTIYF
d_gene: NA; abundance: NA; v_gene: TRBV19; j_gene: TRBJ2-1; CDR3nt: TGTGCCAGTAGCGAGAAAACGGGTAGCAGGGGTGAGCAGTTCTTC; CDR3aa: CASSEKTGSRGEQFF
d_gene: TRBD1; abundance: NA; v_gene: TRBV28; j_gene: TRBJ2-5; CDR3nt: TGTGCCAGCAGTTTAGGACAGGGGGCATTGCCTTACTTC; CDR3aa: CASSLGQGALPYF
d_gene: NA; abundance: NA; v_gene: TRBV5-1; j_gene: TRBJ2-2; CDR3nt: TGCGCCAGCAGCTTTGTCGGGGGAAACACCGGGGAGCTGTTTTTT; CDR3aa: CASSFVGGNTGELFF
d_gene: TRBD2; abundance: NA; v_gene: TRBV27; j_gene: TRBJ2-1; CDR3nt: TGTGCCAGCTGGGGGTGGGGGACTAGCCATAATGAGCAGTTCTTC; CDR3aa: CASWGWGTSHNEQFF
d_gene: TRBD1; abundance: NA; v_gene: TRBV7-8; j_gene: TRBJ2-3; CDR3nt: TGTGCCAGCAGTGGGGACAGTTATAGCACAGATACGCAGTATTTT; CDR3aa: CASSGDSYSTDTQYF
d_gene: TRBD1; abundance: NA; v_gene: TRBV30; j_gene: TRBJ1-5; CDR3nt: TGTGCCTGGAGTGGGGGACAGGGCCTAGGGCCCCAGCATTTT; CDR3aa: CAWSGGQGLGPQHF
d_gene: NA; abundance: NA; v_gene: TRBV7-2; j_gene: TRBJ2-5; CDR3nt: TGTGCCAGCAGCGAGGGGGTAATGCGGGAGACCCAGTACTTC; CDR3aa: CASSEGVMRETQYF
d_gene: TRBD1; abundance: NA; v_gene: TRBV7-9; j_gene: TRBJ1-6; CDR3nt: TGTGCCAGCAGCTTAAGCTCCGCGGGACAGAATTCACCCCTCCACTTT; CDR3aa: CASSLSSAGQNSPLHF
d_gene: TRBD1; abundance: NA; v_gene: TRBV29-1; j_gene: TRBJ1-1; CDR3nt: TGCAGCGTTGATGAAGACAGGGAGGCTGAAGCTTTCTTT; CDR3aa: CSVDEDREAEAFF
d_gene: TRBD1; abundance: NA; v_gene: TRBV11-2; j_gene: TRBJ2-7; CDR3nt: TGTGCCAGCAGCTTAGGAAGGGGACAGACCTCCTACGAGCAGTACTTC; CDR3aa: CASSLGRGQTSYEQYF
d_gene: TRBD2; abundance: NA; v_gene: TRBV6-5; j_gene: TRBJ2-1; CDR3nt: TGTGCCAGCAGCCCGGGGCGGGGGGGCCATAATGAGCAGTTCTTC; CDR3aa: CASSPGRGGHNEQFF
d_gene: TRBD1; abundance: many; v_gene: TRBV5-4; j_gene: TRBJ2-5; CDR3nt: TGTGCCAGCAGCTTGCAGGGGGCGGGGGAGACCCAGTACTTC; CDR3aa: CASSLQGAGETQYF
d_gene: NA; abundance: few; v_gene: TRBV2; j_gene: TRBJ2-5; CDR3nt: TGTGCCAGCAAAGGACAGCGCGGAGAGACCCAGTACTTC; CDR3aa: CASKGQRGETQYF
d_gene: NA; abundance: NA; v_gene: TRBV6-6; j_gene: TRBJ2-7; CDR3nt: TGTGCCACCTTTGCGGGGGAGCAGTACTTC; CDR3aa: CATFAGEQYF
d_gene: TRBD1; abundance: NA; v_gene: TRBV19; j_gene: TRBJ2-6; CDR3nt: TGTGCCAGTAGCCTTGCGGTGACAGGGTGGAGTGGGGCCAACGTCCTGACTTTC; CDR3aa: CASSLAVTGWSGANVLTF
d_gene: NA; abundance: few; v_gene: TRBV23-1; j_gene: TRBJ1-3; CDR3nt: TGCGCCAGCAGTCAATCGAGGCGGAACTCTGGAAACACCATATATTTT; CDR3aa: CASSQSRRNSGNTIYF
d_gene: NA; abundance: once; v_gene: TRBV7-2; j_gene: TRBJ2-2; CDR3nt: TGTGCCAGCAGCGCGGAGACCGGGGAGCTGTTTTTT; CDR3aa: CASSAETGELFF
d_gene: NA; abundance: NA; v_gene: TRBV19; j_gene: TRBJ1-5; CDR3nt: TGTGCCAGTAGTATTTCAGGGGCCCCGGGGCAGCCCCAGCATTTT; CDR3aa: CASSISGAPGQPQHF
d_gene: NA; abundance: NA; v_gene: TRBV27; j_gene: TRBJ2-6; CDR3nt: TGTGCCAGCAGTCCAGGGGTATCTGGGGCCAACGTCCTGACTTTC; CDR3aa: CASSPGVSGANVLTF
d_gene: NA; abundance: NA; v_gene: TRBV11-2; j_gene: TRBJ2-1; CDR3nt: TGTGCCAGCAGCTTAGAGGGGCCTGTAGGAAGGGCGAGCTCCTACAATGAGCAGTTCTTC; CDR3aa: CASSLEGPVGRASSYNEQFF
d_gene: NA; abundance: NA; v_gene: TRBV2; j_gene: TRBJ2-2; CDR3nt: TGTGCCAGCGCTGGGCAAGACACCGGGGAGCTGTTTTTT; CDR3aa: CASAGQDTGELFF
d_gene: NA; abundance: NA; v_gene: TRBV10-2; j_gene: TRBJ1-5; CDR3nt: TGCGCCAGCAGTCTGGGGGAGGGTGGTTATAGCAATCAGCCCCAGCATTTT; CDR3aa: CASSLGEGGYSNQPQHF
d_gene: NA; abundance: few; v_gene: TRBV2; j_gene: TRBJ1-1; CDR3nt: TGTGCCAGCAGGGTGGTAGCTGAAGCTTTCTTT; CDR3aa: CASRVVAEAFF
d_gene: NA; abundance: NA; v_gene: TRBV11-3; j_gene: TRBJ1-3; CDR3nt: TGTGCCAGCAGCTTGTCGGAGCAACGAAACACCATATATTTT; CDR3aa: CASSLSEQRNTIYF
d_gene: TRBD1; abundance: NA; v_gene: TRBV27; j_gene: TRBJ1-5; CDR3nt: TGTGCCAGCAGTTTATCCCGACAGGGGGCTGGATTTTTTCAGCCCCAGCATTTT; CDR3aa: CASSLSRQGAGFFQPQHF
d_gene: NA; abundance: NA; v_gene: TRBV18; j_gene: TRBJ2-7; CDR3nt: TGTGCCAGCTCACCACACCAGGGCCCCTACGAGCAGTACTTC; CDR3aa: CASSPHQGPYEQYF